Below, one T cell receptor (beta chain) is given with its context. These data come from a study of blood T cell repertoires in COVID-19. The CDR3 is 12 residues long. The V gene lost 3 bases and the J gene lost 9 bases, with 9 bases spanning the gap. CDR1 is MNHNS, CDR2 SASEGT, per germline. Assay: immunoSEQ multiplex PCR; the TCRdb copy retains only in-frame clones and omits some. The sample lists about 260,000 clones, about 87% occurring once. V is TRBV6-1 and J is TRBJ1-5; D may be TRBD1 (5 bases). What was sequenced was peripheral blood. The source is a woman aged 40 to 49 with acute or convalescent COVID-19. The CDR3 loop is CASSDLTGPQHF. The CDR3, as DNA: TGTGCCAGCAGTGACCTAACAGGGCCCCAGCATTTT.